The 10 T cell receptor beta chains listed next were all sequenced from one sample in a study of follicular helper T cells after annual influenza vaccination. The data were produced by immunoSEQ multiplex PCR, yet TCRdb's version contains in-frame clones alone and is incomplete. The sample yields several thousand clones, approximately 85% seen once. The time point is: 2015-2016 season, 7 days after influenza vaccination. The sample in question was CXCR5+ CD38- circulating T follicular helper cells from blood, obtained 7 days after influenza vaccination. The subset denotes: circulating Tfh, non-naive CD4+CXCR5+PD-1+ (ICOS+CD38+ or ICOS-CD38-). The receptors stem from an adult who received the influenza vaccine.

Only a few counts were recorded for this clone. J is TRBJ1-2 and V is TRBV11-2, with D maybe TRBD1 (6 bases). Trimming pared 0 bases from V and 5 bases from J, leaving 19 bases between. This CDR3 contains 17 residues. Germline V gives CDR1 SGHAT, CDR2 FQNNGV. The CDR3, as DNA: TGTGCCAGCAGCTTAGATCAATCCCAGGGGAGGGTATATGGCTACACCTTC. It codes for CASSLDQSQGRVYGYTF.

CDR3 nucleotides: TGTGCCAGCAGCTTATCGGCGGGGGCAGATACGCAGTATTTT. Protein sequence: CASSLSAGADTQYF. The genes are TRBV7-9 and TRBJ2-3; 7 bases map to TRBD2. CDR1 and CDR2 from the germline V gene are SEHNR and FQNEAQ (reference sequence). The CDR3 has 14 residues. Trimming cost V 2 bases and J 4 bases; bases outside gene matches: 3.

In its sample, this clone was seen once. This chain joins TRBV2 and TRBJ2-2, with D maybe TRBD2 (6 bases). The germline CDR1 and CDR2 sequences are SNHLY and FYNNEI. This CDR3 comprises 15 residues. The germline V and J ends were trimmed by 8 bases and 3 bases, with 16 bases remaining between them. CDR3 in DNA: TGTGCCAGCCGGGGCGGGGCGGGATACACCGGGGAGCTGTTTTTT. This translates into CASRGGAGYTGELFF.

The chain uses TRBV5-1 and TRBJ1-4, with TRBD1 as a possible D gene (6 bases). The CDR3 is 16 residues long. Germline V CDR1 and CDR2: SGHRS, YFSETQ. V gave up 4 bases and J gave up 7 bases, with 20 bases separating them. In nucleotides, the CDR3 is TGCGCCAGCAGCCCCGGTGGGAAGGGGGATAGTGAAAAACTGTTTTTT. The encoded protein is CASSPGGKGDSEKLFF. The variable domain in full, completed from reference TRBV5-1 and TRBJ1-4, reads KAGVTQTPRYLIKTRGQQVTLSCSPISGHRSVSWYQQTPGQGLQFLFEYFSETQRNKGNFPGRFSGRQFSNSRSEMNVSTLELGDSALYLCASSPGGKGDSEKLFFGSGTQLSVL.

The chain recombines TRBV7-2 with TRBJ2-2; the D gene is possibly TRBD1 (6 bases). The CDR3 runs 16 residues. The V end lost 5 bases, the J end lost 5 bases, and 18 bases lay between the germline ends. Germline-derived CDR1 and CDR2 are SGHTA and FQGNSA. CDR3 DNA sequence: TGTGCCAGCAGCCAGGCGACAGGAGCACGAACCGGGGAGCTGTTTTTT. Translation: CASSQATGARTGELFF.

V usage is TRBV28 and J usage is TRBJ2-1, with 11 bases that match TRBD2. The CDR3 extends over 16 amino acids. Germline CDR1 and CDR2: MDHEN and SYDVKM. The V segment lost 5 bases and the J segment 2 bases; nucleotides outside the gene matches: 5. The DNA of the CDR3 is TGTGCCAGCAGTACACAGGGACTAGCGGCCTACAATGAGCAGTTCTTC. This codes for CASSTQGLAAYNEQFF.

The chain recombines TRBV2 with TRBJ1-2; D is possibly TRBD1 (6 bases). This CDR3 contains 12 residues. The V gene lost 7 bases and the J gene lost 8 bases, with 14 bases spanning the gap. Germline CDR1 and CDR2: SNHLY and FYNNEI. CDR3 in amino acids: CASKLTGRGYTF. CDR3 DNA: TGTGCCAGCAAGCTGACAGGCCGGGGCTACACCTTC.

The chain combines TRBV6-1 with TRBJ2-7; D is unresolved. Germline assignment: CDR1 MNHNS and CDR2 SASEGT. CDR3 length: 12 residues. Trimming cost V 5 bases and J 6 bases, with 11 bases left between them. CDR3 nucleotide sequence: TGTGCCAGCAGTTATGGAGCAATCGAGCAGTACTTC. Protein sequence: CASSYGAIEQYF.

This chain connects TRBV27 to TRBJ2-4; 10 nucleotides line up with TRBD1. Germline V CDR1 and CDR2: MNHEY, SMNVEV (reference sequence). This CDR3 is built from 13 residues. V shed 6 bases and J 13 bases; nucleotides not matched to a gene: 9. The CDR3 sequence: CASRLSRDRGQYF. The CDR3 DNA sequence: TGTGCCAGCAGACTGTCCCGGGACAGGGGACAGTACTTC.

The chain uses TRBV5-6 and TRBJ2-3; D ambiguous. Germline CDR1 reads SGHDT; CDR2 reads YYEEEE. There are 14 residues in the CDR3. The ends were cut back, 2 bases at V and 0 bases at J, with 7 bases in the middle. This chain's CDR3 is CASSFRSSTDTQYF. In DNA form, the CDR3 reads TGTGCCAGCAGCTTCCGGAGTAGCACAGATACGCAGTATTTT.